This T cell receptor beta chain is drawn from a study of monozygotic twins with inflammatory bowel disease. Study results and limitations: No distinction between different T cell subtypes was possible. Variability may have been added to patient repertoires by differing immunosuppressive treatments. The sharing of clonotypes with others was lower in IBD patients than in healthy twins, especially with disease activity.

This CDR3 comprises 13 residues. Regarding this clonotype: What it binds is not known.

Researchers used template switching to add UMIs featuring a 6-nucleotide sample barcode. For each CDR3 protein, TCRdb gives one entry from its re-call of the 5' RACE reads, without DNA. This sample's table reports 150,000 to 200,000 distinct CDR3 sequences. Material for sequencing was blood. J is TRBJ2-5 and V is TRBV12-3 or TRBV12-4; without DNA, the TCRdb call of TRBD1 cannot be checked. The clonotype was recovered from a human donor with ulcerative colitis or Crohn's disease, or a healthy co-twin of an affected twin (not recorded which). CDR3 loop: CASNAGGEETQYF.